Included here is one T cell receptor (beta chain) sequence, with context. The sample holds a few counts of this clone. There is no known antigen for this receptor. No quality values exist for individual bases; no much larger clone is one base distant. Participants in the prospective study were enrolled through a virtual design, were aged roughly 18 to 100 years, and lived in some 24 United States geographic areas. In the prospective study, participants were assigned to cohorts based on the clinical history participants reported in a screening survey and a study questionnaire. Recovered participants in ImmuneRACE Cohort 3 were defined as having two consecutive negative NP/OP PCR tests, clearance from a healthcare professional, or resolution of symptoms. In the prospective study, mobile phlebotomists collected whole blood, serum and a nasopharyngeal or oropharyngeal swab from each participant. Prospective study participants could optionally give additional blood draws and questionnaires over an approximately two-month period. Before DNA extraction, prospective study blood samples were shipped either frozen or at room temperature.

The immunoSEQ Assay, a bias-controlled multiplex PCR, was used to amplify TCRbeta CDR3 regions from genomic DNA. Per the original workflow: The number of nucleated cells in each sample was estimated by amplification of reference gene primers within the assay. To quantify the absolute abundance of each unique TCRbeta CDR3 rearrangement, sequence reads were collapsed and filtered. For each sample, productive Simpson clonality was calculated by taking the square root of Simpson's diversity index across productive rearrangements. Entries here come from immuneACCESS through TCRdb and include only in-frame sequences with V and J called. Some clones fail to appear in such tables; in the studies checked, an unresolved V gene covers under half of the shortfall, and the cause of the remainder is unknown. The DNA was the basis for D and trimming; V, J and clone size are from that table. This sample gives about 240,000 clones in total; around nine tenths of them show up just once. Roughly 4% of the sample belongs to the ten largest clones.

These data belong to a study of blood T cell repertoires in COVID-19 (dated by TCRdb to 2019 to 2021). About the full investigation: Samples from collaborators originated in the United States, Italy and Spain and spanned both the acute and convalescent phases of COVID-19. The prospective study material was composed of cDNA or gDNA derived from T cells, B-cell-depleted T cells, or PBMCs. Deeply sampled blood TCRbeta repertoires from subjects exposed to, actively infected with, or recovered from COVID-19 were included in the dataset. The repertoires were released in a freely available public database intended as a resource for research on the immune response to SARS-CoV-2. The samples were drawn from two sources: the first 160 participants of the ongoing ImmuneRACE study, and 1,254 subjects contributed by 6 global collaborators. Sample metadata almost always included a de-identified subject ID, COVID-19 status, age in years and sex. HLA class I and class II types, where available, came from metadata supplied by the sample provider rather than from assay-based typing.

Here is what the overall study found, with its caveats: The quantity of clinical and demographic metadata differed by source and by participant and was supplied without curation.

The sequence was collected from a woman aged 30 to 39 who had recovered from COVID-19. Sequencing was carried out using PBMCs or T cells enriched from blood (not recorded which).

The DNA reads as follows: TGTGCCAGCAGCCCTCCGGGACAGATCGCGGAGACCCAGTACTTC. Translation gives CASSPPGQIAETQYF. The chain employs TRBV5-6 and TRBJ2-5; TRBD1 matches 7 bases in the middle. The CDR3 starts with the cysteine, ends with the phenylalanine, and has 15 residues. Only the CDR3 DNA stays, 45 bases, in frame from base 1. Germline trimming amounts to 4 bases on V and 5 bases on J, with 11 as the count of junction bases outside the gene matches. The germline V gene yields SGHDT for CDR1 and YYEEEE for CDR2. The variable domain in full, with residues beyond the CDR3 obtained from the reference TRBV5-6 and TRBJ2-5 genes, is DAGVTQSPTHLIKTRGQQVTLRCSPKSGHDTVSWYQQALGQGPQFIFQYYEEEERQRGNFPDRFSGHQFPNYSSELNVNALLLGDSALYLCASSPPGQIAETQYFGPGTRLLVL.